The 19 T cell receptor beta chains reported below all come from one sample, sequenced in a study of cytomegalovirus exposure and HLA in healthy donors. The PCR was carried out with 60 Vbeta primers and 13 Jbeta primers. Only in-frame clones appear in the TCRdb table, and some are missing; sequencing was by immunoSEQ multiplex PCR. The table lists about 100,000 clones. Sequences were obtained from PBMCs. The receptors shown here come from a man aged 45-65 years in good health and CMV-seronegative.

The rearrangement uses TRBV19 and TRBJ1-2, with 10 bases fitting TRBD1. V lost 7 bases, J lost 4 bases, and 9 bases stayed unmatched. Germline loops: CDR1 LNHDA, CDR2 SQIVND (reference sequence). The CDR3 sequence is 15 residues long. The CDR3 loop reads CASISGTGVSYGYTF. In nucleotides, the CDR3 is TGTGCCAGTATCAGCGGGACAGGGGTCAGCTATGGCTACACCTTC.

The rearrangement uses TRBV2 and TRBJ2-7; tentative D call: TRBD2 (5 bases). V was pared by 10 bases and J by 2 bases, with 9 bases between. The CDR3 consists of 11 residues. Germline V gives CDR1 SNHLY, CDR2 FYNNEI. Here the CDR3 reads CAIGKAYEQYF. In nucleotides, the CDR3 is TGTGCCATCGGGAAGGCCTACGAGCAGTACTTC.

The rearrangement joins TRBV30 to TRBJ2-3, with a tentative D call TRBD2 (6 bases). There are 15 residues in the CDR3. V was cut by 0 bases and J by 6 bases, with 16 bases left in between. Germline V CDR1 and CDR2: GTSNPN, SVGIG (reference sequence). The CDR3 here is CAWSVAGGGRDTQYF. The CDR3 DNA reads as TGTGCCTGGAGTGTAGCTGGCGGTGGGAGGGATACGCAGTATTTT. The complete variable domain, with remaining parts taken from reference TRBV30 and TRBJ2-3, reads SQTIHQWPATLVQPVGSPLSLECTVEGTSNPNLYWYRQAAGRGLQLLFYSVGIGQISSEVPQNLSASRPQDRQFILSSKKLLLSDSGFYLCAWSVAGGGRDTQYFGPGTRLTVL.

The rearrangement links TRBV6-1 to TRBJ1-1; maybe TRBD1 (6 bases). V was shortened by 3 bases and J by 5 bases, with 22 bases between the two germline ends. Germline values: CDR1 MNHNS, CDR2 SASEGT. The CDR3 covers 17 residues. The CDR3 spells CASSDSHHWGGGTEAFF. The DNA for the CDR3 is TGTGCCAGCAGTGATAGCCACCATTGGGGGGGCGGAACTGAAGCTTTCTTT.

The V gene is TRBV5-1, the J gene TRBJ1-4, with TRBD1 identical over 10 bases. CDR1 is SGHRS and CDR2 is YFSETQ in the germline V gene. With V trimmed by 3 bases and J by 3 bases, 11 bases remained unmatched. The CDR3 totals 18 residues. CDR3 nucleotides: TGCGCCAGCAGCTCGGGCGGGACAGGGGAAATGGCTAATGAAAAACTGTTTTTT. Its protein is CASSSGGTGEMANEKLFF.

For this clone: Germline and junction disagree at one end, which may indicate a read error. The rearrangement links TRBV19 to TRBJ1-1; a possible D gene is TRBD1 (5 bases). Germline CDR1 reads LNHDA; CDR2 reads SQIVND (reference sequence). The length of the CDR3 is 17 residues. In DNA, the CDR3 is TGTGCCAGTAGGATAGACGGGGGGGGATCAATGGGCACTGAAGCTTTCTTT. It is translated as CASRIDGGGSMGTEAFF.

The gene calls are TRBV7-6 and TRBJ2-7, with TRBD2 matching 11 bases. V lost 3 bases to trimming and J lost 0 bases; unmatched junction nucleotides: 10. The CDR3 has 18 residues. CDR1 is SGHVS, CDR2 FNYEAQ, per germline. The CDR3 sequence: CASSLGTGTSGSSYEQYF. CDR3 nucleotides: TGTGCCAGCAGCTTGGGCACCGGGACTAGCGGTAGCTCCTACGAGCAGTACTTC.

DNA for the CDR3: TGTGCCAGCAGCTTGGGACACGCCACCGAGCAGTTCTTC. Translating it yields CASSLGHATEQFF. The V gene is TRBV7-9, the J gene TRBJ2-1; D is possibly TRBD1 (6 bases). Germline V gene data show CDR1 as SEHNR and CDR2 as FQNEAQ (reference sequence). The CDR3 has 13 residues. V was shortened by 3 bases and J by 10 bases, with 13 bases between the two germline ends.

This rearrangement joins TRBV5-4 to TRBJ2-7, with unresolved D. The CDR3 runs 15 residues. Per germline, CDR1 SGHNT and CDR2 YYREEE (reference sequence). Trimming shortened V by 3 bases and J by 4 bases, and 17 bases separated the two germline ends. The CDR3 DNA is TGTGCCAGCAGCTCCCCAGAGGTCAGCCAATACGAGCAGTACTTC. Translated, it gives CASSSPEVSQYEQYF.

Here the CDR3 reads CASSEQADYGYTF. CDR3 coding DNA: TGTGCCAGCAGCGAACAGGCCGACTATGGCTACACCTTC. The V and J genes are TRBV5-5 and TRBJ1-2, with a tentative D call TRBD1 (5 bases). This CDR3 spans 13 amino acids. Germline V CDR1 and CDR2: SGHKS, YYEKEE (reference sequence). V gave up 4 bases and J gave up 3 bases, with 10 bases separating them.

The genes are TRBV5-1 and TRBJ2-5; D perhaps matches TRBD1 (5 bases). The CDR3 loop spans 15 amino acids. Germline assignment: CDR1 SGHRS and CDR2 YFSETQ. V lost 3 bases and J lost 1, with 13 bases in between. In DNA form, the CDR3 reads TGCGCCAGCAGCTCAACCGACAGTCCCCAAGAGACCCAGTACTTC. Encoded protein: CASSSTDSPQETQYF.

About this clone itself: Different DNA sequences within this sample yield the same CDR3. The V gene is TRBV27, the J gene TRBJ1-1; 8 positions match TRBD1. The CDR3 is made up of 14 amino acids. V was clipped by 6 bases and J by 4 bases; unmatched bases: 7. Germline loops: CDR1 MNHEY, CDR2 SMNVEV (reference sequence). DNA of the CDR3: TGTGCCAGCAGCTTGACAGGGGAGGGCACTGAAGCTTTCTTT. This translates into CASSLTGEGTEAFF.

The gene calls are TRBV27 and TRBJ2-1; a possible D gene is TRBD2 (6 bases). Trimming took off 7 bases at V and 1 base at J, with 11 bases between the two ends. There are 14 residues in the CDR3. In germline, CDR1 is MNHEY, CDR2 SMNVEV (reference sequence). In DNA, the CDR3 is TGTGCCAGCACGGGCGGGACGTCCTACAATGAGCAGTTCTTC. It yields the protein CASTGGTSYNEQFF.

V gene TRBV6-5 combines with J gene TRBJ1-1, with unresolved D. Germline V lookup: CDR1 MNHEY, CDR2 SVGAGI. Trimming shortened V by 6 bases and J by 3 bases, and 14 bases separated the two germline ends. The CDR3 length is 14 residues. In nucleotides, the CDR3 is TGTGCCAGCAGCCGACATTATTGGGACACTGAAGCTTTCTTT. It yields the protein CASSRHYWDTEAFF.

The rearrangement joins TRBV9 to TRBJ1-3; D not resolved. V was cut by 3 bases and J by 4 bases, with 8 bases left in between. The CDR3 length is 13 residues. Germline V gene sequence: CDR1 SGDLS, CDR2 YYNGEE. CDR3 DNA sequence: TGTGCCAGCAGCGGCCCCGAGGGAAACACCATATATTTT. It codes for CASSGPEGNTIYF.

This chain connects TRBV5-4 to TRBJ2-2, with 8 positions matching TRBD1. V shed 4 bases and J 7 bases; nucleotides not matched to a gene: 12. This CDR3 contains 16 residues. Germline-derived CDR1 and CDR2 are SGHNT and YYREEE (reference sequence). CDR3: CASSARQGMGLGELFF. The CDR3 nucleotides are TGTGCCAGCAGCGCACGACAGGGGATGGGTCTCGGGGAGCTGTTTTTT.

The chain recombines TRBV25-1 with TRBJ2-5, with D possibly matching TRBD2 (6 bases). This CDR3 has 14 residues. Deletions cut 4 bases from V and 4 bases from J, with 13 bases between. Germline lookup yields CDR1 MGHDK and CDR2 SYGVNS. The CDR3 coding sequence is TGTGCCAGCAGTGGGGGAGGAGCAGGAGAGACCCAGTACTTC. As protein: CASSGGGAGETQYF.

The CDR3 DNA reads as TGTGCCAGCAGCTTAGTAGGGGGGGTTAATGGCTACACCTTC. This gives the protein CASSLVGGVNGYTF. The J gene is TRBJ1-2, the V gene TRBV7-9; a possible D gene is TRBD1 (6 bases). Germline V lookup: CDR1 SEHNR, CDR2 FQNEAQ (reference sequence). Trimming left V 1 base short and J 6 bases short, with 12 bases between. The CDR3 totals 14 residues.

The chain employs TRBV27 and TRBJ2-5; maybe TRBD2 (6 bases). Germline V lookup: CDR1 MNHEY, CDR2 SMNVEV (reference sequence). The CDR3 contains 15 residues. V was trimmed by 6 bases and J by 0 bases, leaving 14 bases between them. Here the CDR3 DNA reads TGTGCCAGCAGACTAAGACGGGACTACCAAGAGACCCAGTACTTC. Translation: CASRLRRDYQETQYF.